What follows are 4 T cell receptor beta chains derived from one specimen sequenced in a study of blood T cells in healthy people across ages. The second PCR ran about 6 to 12 cycles with a sample-barcoded 5' primer and J-beta primers. TCRdb re-analysed the 5' RACE reads in MiXCR, keeping a single row per CDR3 protein. In the table there are some 1,800,000 distinct CDR3 sequences, around 40% of which are singletons. The sequenced sample was blood. Receptors originate from a human donor in good health.

This rearrangement joins TRBV7-3 to TRBJ1-1, with D hard to call. Germline values: CDR1 SGHTA, CDR2 FQGTGA. V lost 0 bases and J lost 5, with 7 bases in between. This CDR3 comprises 13 residues. The CDR3 DNA reads as TGTGCCAGCAGCTTAACGGAAGAGACTGAAGCTTTCTTT. Protein: CASSLTEETEAFF.

This clonotype came up a few times. The chain employs TRBV7-2 and TRBJ1-5; no firm D call. Trimming took 5 bases from V and 4 from J, leaving 12 bases between them. This CDR3 comprises 14 residues. The germline gives CDR1 SGHTA, CDR2 FQGNSA. CDR3 in amino acids: CASSMSPTNQPQHF. Here the CDR3 DNA reads TGTGCCAGCAGCATGTCCCCTACTAATCAGCCCCAGCATTTT.

V gene TRBV11-2 combines with J gene TRBJ2-3; D is perhaps TRBD1 (5 bases). The CDR3 consists of 12 residues. Trimming stripped 3 bases from V and 10 bases from J, with 11 bases between. Germline CDR1 reads SGHAT; CDR2 reads FQNNGV. The CDR3 sequence: CASSFGRDAQYF. The CDR3 bases are TGTGCCAGCAGCTTTGGCAGGGATGCGCAGTATTTT.

V gene TRBV6-2 or TRBV6-3 combines with J gene TRBJ2-1, with TRBD2 identical over 10 bases. Germline V gene lookup returns CDR1 MNHEY and CDR2 SVGEGT. The CDR3 spans 16 residues. Trimming cost V 5 bases and J 2 bases; bases outside gene matches: 6. CDR3: CASSGSLAGPYNEQFF. In DNA form, the CDR3 reads TGTGCCAGCAGTGGGTCACTAGCGGGACCCTACAATGAGCAGTTCTTC.